These 30 T cell receptor beta chains share one sample of origin, sequenced in a study of blood T cells in healthy people across ages. Using a J-beta primer mix together with a sample-barcoded 5' primer, a second PCR was run for roughly 7 to 12 cycles. TCRdb reprocessed the 5' RACE reads via MiXCR and lists one record per CDR3 protein. This sample has about 290,000 distinct CDR3 sequences, with roughly a quarter found just once. Specimen: blood. Source of these receptors: a woman aged 70 to 79 in good health.

The table lists this clonotype with a few counts. At one of its ends the junction is not consistent with the germline gene, which may arise from a read error. The chain employs TRBV7-8 and TRBJ2-2, with TRBD2 identical over 7 bases. Germline CDR1 and CDR2: SGHVS and FQNEAQ. The CDR3 length is 14 residues. Here the CDR3 DNA reads TGTGCCAGCACCGAACTAGCGAATACCGGGGAGCTGTTTTTT. Its translation: CASTELANTGELFF.

This clonotype was detected many times. V usage is TRBV5-1 and J usage is TRBJ2-1, with 12 nucleotides matching TRBD2. CDR1 and CDR2 from the germline V gene are SGHRS and YFSETQ. The CDR3 loop spans 16 amino acids. With 0 bases clipped from V and 4 bases from J, the junction kept 2 bases outside the gene matches. For the CDR3, the DNA is TGCGCCAGCAGCTTGGGGGGGACTAGCGGGTACAATGAGCAGTTCTTC. This codes for CASSLGGTSGYNEQFF. Full variable domain (rest looked up from reference TRBV5-1 and TRBJ2-1): KAGVTQTPRYLIKTRGQQVTLSCSPISGHRSVSWYQQTPGQGLQFLFEYFSETQRNKGNFPGRFSGRQFSNSRSEMNVSTLELGDSALYLCASSLGGTSGYNEQFFGPGTRLTVL.

As concerns this clonotype: This may come from a read error, since a much larger clone is one base off. The gene calls are TRBV29-1 and TRBJ2-5, with 8 bases that match TRBD2. Near its end, the DNA agrees better with TRBJ2-7, so the J call may be wrong. This CDR3 has 14 residues. Germline assignment: CDR1 SQVTM and CDR2 ANQGSEA. The chain's CDR3 is CSVVGGSTSDEQYF. The DNA of the CDR3 is TGCAGCGTTGTTGGGGGTTCGACTAGCGACGAGCAGTACTTC.

CDR3 bases: TGTGCCAGCATCCGCGGGCTAGCGGGAGGATCTAGCACAGATACGCAGTATTTT. Residues: CASIRGLAGGSSTDTQYF. The chain is built from TRBV2 and TRBJ2-3, with TRBD2 matching 11 bases. Germline CDR1 reads SNHLY; CDR2 reads FYNNEI. CDR3 length: 18 amino acids. V gave up 7 bases and J gave up 0 bases; unmatched junction bases: 12. Using reference TRBV2 and TRBJ2-3 for the parts outside the CDR3, the full variable domain is EPEVTQTPSHQVTQMGQEVILRCVPISNHLYFYWYRQILGQKVEFLVSFYNNEISEKSEIFDDQFSVERPDGSNFTLKIRSTKLEDSAMYFCASIRGLAGGSSTDTQYFGPGTRLTVL.

The chain employs TRBV4-1 and TRBJ2-5; a possible D gene is TRBD1 (6 bases). The tail of the sequence fits TRBJ2-1 better, so the J call may be wrong. The CDR3 is made up of 16 amino acids. Germline CDR1 and CDR2: MGHRA and YSYEKL. The CDR3 DNA follows: TGCGCCAGCAGCCAAGATACAGGGAAGGGTATCGATGAGCAGTTCTTC. This sequence encodes CASSQDTGKGIDEQFF.

This clonotype was found a few times. The J gene is TRBJ2-5, the V gene TRBV7-3, with D perhaps TRBD2 (6 bases). The assigned J gene may be wrong: the sequence end matches TRBJ2-1 better. Germline lookup yields CDR1 SGHTA and CDR2 FQGTGA. The CDR3 is made up of 16 amino acids. The CDR3: CASSQPGAGNYNEQFF. In DNA, the CDR3 is TGTGCCAGCAGCCAGCCAGGTGCGGGGAACTACAATGAGCAGTTCTTC.

The rearrangement joins TRBV5-6 to TRBJ2-3, with 9 bases fitting TRBD2. The ends lost 4 bases at V and 1 base at J; junction bases unmatched: 22. This CDR3 is 21 amino acids long. Looked up from germline, CDR1 is SGHDT and CDR2 is YYEEEE. As DNA, the CDR3 is TGTGCCAGCAGCCCCAGTCGGGCTAGCGGGATGAGGTTCCTAGGCACAGATACGCAGTATTTT. Protein: CASSPSRASGMRFLGTDTQYF.

About this clonotype: An end of the junction does not agree with germline; a read error may underlie this. This sequence joins TRBV5-1 and TRBJ1-6; unclear D gene. The CDR3 length is 14 residues. The germline CDR1 and CDR2 sequences are SGHRS and YFSETQ. DNA for the CDR3: TGCGCCAGCAGCCGCAAGTTAGGGAATTCACCCCCCCACTTT. This encodes CASSRKLGNSPPHF. Complete variable domain (other parts from reference TRBV5-1 and TRBJ1-6): KAGVTQTPRYLIKTRGQQVTLSCSPISGHRSVSWYQQTPGQGLQFLFEYFSETQRNKGNFPGRFSGRQFSNSRSEMNVSTLELGDSALYLCASSRKLGNSPPHFGNGTRLTVT.

The V call is TRBV10-3, the J call TRBJ2-7; TRBD2 agrees at 14 bases. The germline V gene encodes CDR1 ENHRY and CDR2 SYGVKD. V shed 5 bases and J 6 bases; nucleotides not matched to a gene: 12. This CDR3 contains 17 residues. Written as DNA, the CDR3 is TGTGCCATCAGTTCTGCCGGGACTAGCGGGAGATCGGGCGAGCAGTACTTC. It encodes CAISSAGTSGRSGEQYF.

The rearrangement uses TRBV5-1 and TRBJ2-3, with D possibly TRBD2 on 5 matching bases. The germline gives CDR1 SGHRS, CDR2 YFSETQ. V lost 7 bases, J lost 4 bases, and 13 bases lay in between. CDR3 length equals 13 residues. The CDR3 DNA reads as TGCGCCAGCTTCCGGGATGCGGCAGATACGCAGTATTTT. It codes for CASFRDAADTQYF.

This clonotype occurred a few times. The genes are TRBV20-1 and TRBJ2-3; 11 bases align to TRBD2. The trim removed 0 bases at V and 5 bases at J, leaving 7 bases unmatched. In germline, CDR1 is DFQATT, CDR2 SNEGSKA (reference sequence). The CDR3 spans 16 residues. CDR3 protein: CSARDPLAGVKDTQYF. Here the CDR3 DNA reads TGCAGTGCTAGAGACCCACTAGCGGGAGTTAAAGATACGCAGTATTTT.

The chain is built from TRBV4-2 and TRBJ2-5; D might be TRBD2 (5 bases). V lost 3 bases to trimming and J lost 5 bases, with 16 bases between them. The germline V gene encodes CDR1 LGHNA and CDR2 YNFKEQ. CDR3 size: 15 residues. The chain's CDR3 is CASSQSLREVETQYF. CDR3 nucleotides: TGTGCCAGCAGCCAGAGTCTCCGGGAAGTTGAGACCCAGTACTTC.

The DNA for the CDR3 is TGTGCCAGCAGCCAAGGATCTGGGGCCCATTCCGCCTACGAGCAGTACTTC. This gives the protein CASSQGSGAHSAYEQYF. The chain couples TRBV14 to TRBJ2-7; D is perhaps TRBD1 (5 bases). Germline V gene lookup returns CDR1 SGHDN and CDR2 FVKESK. V was shortened by 1 base and J by 2 bases, with 18 bases between the two germline ends. The CDR3 has 17 amino acids.

This clonotype was observed a few times. The rearrangement links TRBV5-1 to TRBJ2-5; D is unclear. The end of the DNA aligns better with TRBJ2-1, so the J call may be wrong. This CDR3 is 14 amino acids long. Germline values: CDR1 SGHRS, CDR2 YFSETQ. The DNA for the CDR3 is TGCGCCAGCAGCTCGCGACCGACGGACAATGAGCAGTTCTTC. Its protein is CASSSRPTDNEQFF.

This clonotype was seen only a few times. The chain couples TRBV5-1 to TRBJ2-6; D not certain. The CDR3 totals 15 residues. Germline CDR1 and CDR2: SGHRS and YFSETQ. The V end was cut by 4 bases, the J end by 0 bases, with 8 bases between. The CDR3 bases are TGCGCCAGCAGCCCCTTCAGCTCTGGGGCCAACGTCCTGACTTTC. This encodes CASSPFSSGANVLTF.

The chain has TRBV20-1 and TRBJ2-7, with D tentatively TRBD2 (5 bases). The CDR3 spans 15 residues. From germline, CDR1 is DFQATT and CDR2 SNEGSKA (reference sequence). Trimming pared 0 bases from V and 2 bases from J, leaving 14 bases between. This CDR3 is CSARDANSVTYEQYF. The DNA of the CDR3 is TGCAGTGCTAGAGATGCGAATAGCGTAACCTACGAGCAGTACTTC.

In this sample, this clonotype turned up a few times. V usage is TRBV20-1 and J usage is TRBJ2-5; 16 bases map to TRBD2. With the DNA end fitting TRBJ2-1 better, the J assignment may be wrong. Germline V gene lookup returns CDR1 DFQATT and CDR2 SNEGSKA (reference sequence). The CDR3 extends over 17 amino acids. The CDR3 DNA reads as TGCAGTGCTAGAGATGTCGGGACTAGCGGGAGGGGCAATGAGCAGTTCTTC. It encodes CSARDVGTSGRGNEQFF.

V gene TRBV5-5 combines with J gene TRBJ2-1, with D possibly called TRBD1 or TRBD2 (5 bases each). The CDR3 has 13 amino acids. CDR1 and CDR2 from the germline V gene are SGHKS and YYEKEE (reference sequence). V lost 4 bases to trimming and J lost 6 bases, with 11 bases between them. The CDR3 DNA reads TGTGCCAGCAGCAAGGGACCACGCAATGAGCAGTTCTTC. This encodes CASSKGPRNEQFF.

There are a few counts of this clonotype. The chain links TRBV7-9 to TRBJ2-7, with D hard to call. CDR3 length equals 15 residues. Deletions cut 3 bases from V and 5 bases from J, with 17 bases between. CDR1 and CDR2 (germline): SEHNR, FQNEAQ (reference sequence). The CDR3 protein is CASSFPLRLGNEQYF. The DNA of the CDR3 is TGTGCCAGCAGCTTCCCACTTCGCCTAGGGAACGAGCAGTACTTC.

This rearrangement joins TRBV5-1 to TRBJ1-1; 9 bases align to TRBD1. Trimming at V came to 3 bases and at J to 5 bases, leaving 5 bases not matched to a gene. Germline V gives CDR1 SGHRS, CDR2 YFSETQ. This CDR3 contains 14 residues. DNA of the CDR3: TGCGCCAGCAGCTCTGGACAGGGGACGACTGAAGCTTTCTTT. Protein product: CASSSGQGTTEAFF.

This clonotype was counted at least ten times. This chain uses TRBV3-1 with TRBJ1-4; D unclear. The V end lost 3 bases, the J end lost 6 bases, and 2 bases lay between the germline ends. Germline V lookup: CDR1 LGHDT, CDR2 YNNKEL (reference sequence). The CDR3 runs 11 residues. The CDR3 spells CASSHYEKLFF. The DNA of the CDR3 is TGTGCCAGCAGCCACTATGAAAAACTGTTTTTT.

This chain uses TRBV2 with TRBJ2-7; 7 nucleotides align to TRBD1. Germline loops: CDR1 SNHLY, CDR2 FYNNEI. This CDR3 is built from 15 residues. V lost 6 bases, J lost 3 bases, and 11 bases stayed unmatched. CDR3 DNA sequence: TGTGCCAGCAGCCCTACCGGGACAGAAGACTACGAGCAGTACTTC. Amino acid sequence: CASSPTGTEDYEQYF.

This clonotype was seen a handful of times. The V and J genes are TRBV4-2 and TRBJ2-1; 9 bases are shared with TRBD2. From germline, CDR1 is LGHNA and CDR2 YNFKEQ. The CDR3 extends over 17 amino acids. The junction had 7 bases not matched to a gene; V was cut back by 2 bases and J by 2 bases. This chain's CDR3 is CASSQRLAGTTYNEQFF. CDR3 nucleotides: TGTGCCAGCAGCCAACGGCTAGCGGGAACCACCTACAATGAGCAGTTCTTC.

V gene TRBV7-3 combines with J gene TRBJ1-1; D is perhaps TRBD1 (5 bases). Trimming left V 3 bases short and J 7 bases short, with 15 bases between. CDR3 length: 14 residues. Germline V gives CDR1 SGHTA, CDR2 FQGTGA. CDR3 region: CASSFGPGAGEAFF. DNA of the CDR3: TGTGCCAGCAGCTTCGGACCCGGGGCCGGTGAAGCTTTCTTT.

This clonotype has a handful of counts. V and J are TRBV12-3 or TRBV12-4 and TRBJ2-1; maybe TRBD2 (6 bases). CDR3 length: 15 residues. V shed 0 bases and J shed 6 bases, with 12 bases lying between them. The chain's CDR3 is CASSLAGSPSNEQFF. CDR3 bases: TGTGCCAGCAGTTTAGCCGGGAGCCCCTCCAATGAGCAGTTCTTC.

In the case of this clonotype: A junction boundary mismatches the germline segment, possibly from a read error. The rearrangement uses TRBV7-7 and TRBJ2-1, with 14 bases identical to TRBD2. The CDR3 length is 15 residues. CDR1 and CDR2 (germline): SSHAT, FNYEAQ (reference sequence). CDR3 loop: CASSQGTSGSDEQFF. In DNA, the CDR3 is TGTGCTAGCAGCCAGGGGACTAGCGGGAGCGATGAGCAGTTCTTC.

This clonotype was observed many times. The genes are TRBV7-9 and TRBJ1-5, with no clear D. Germline V lookup: CDR1 SEHNR, CDR2 FQNEAQ (reference sequence). This CDR3 region has 15 residues. V was trimmed by 3 bases and J by 0 bases, leaving 9 bases between them. The CDR3 nucleotides are TGTGCCAGCAGCTTGACCGGGGATAGCAATCAGCCCCAGCATTTT. Residues: CASSLTGDSNQPQHF. The complete variable domain, with remaining parts taken from reference TRBV7-9 and TRBJ1-5, reads DTGVSQNPRHKITKRGQNVTFRCDPISEHNRLYWYRQTLGQGPEFLTYFQNEAQLEKSRLLSDRFSAERPKGSFSTLEIQRTEQGDSAMYLCASSLTGDSNQPQHFGDGTRLSIL.

The chain joins TRBV14 to TRBJ1-6; no firm D call. The CDR3 consists of 12 residues. Germline V CDR1 and CDR2: SGHDN, FVKESK. V was clipped by 4 bases and J by 9 bases, with 7 bases between them. In nucleotides, the CDR3 is TGTGCCAGCAGCCTCCCCGGTTCACCCCTCCACTTT. This sequence encodes CASSLPGSPLHF.

The chain joins TRBV18 to TRBJ2-3, with TRBD2 matching 13 bases. With V trimmed by 0 bases and J by 6 bases, 0 bases remained unmatched. The CDR3 totals 15 residues. In germline, CDR1 is KGHSH, CDR2 LQKENI. CDR3 sequence reads: CASSPPGLAGDTQYF. The CDR3 nucleotides read TGTGCCAGCTCACCACCGGGACTAGCGGGGGATACGCAGTATTTT.

This clonotype occurred a few times. The V call is TRBV5-1, the J call TRBJ2-1; D gene unclear. The CDR3 is made up of 12 amino acids. V lost 5 bases and J lost 9, with 12 bases in between. Germline lookup yields CDR1 SGHRS and CDR2 YFSETQ. For the CDR3, the DNA is TGCGCCAGCAGAATTATAGATGGTGAGCAGTTCTTC. Residues: CASRIIDGEQFF.